Each of the 20 T cell receptor beta chains below was sequenced from the same sample in a study of T cells in Graves' hyperthyroidism and ophthalmopathy. Amplification yielded TCR beta CDR3 regions, with RNA transcripts as the source. First-round RT-PCR of the TCR CDR3 relied on the HTBI primer set. TCRdb reanalysed the multiplex PCR reads using MiXCR and keeps one entry per CDR3 protein. The sample records nearly 600,000 distinct CDR3 sequences, 11% to 15% being singletons. Source material: blood. All receptors come from a woman aged 25 to 45 with Graves' hyperthyroidism that later progressed to Graves' ophthalmopathy.

This clonotype was observed at least ten times. The V and J genes are TRBV20-1 and TRBJ2-5; D gene ambiguous. V was trimmed by 3 bases and J by 0 bases, leaving 5 bases between them. Germline CDR1 reads DFQATT; CDR2 reads SNEGSKA (reference sequence). The CDR3 spans 12 residues. Written as DNA, the CDR3 is TGCAGTGCTAGTATAGACCAAGAGACCCAGTACTTC. It translates to CSASIDQETQYF.

This clonotype showed up just a few times. The J gene is TRBJ1-1, the V gene TRBV3-1; 8 nucleotides align to TRBD1. The CDR3 runs to 15 residues. Germline CDR1 LGHDT, CDR2 YNNKEL (reference sequence). With 5 bases clipped from V and 0 bases from J, the junction kept 5 bases outside the gene matches. The CDR3 bases are TGTGCCAGCAGCAGACAGGGGACTATGAACACTGAAGCTTTCTTT. Amino acids: CASSRQGTMNTEAFF.

The chain links TRBV5-1 to TRBJ2-1, with a possible D match to TRBD1 (5 bases). The CDR3 runs to 14 residues. Germline V lookup: CDR1 SGHRS, CDR2 YFSETQ. Trimming stripped 5 bases from V and 9 bases from J, with 18 bases between. CDR3 sequence (DNA): TGCGCCAGCAGTTTCCAGGGCCAAGACAGTGAGCAGTTCTTC. This translates into CASSFQGQDSEQFF.

The table lists this clonotype with many counts. This chain connects TRBV5-1 to TRBJ1-6, with D perhaps TRBD1 (6 bases). The CDR3 is made up of 17 amino acids. V lost 3 bases to trimming and J lost 9 bases, with 22 bases between them. Germline V gene data show CDR1 as SGHRS and CDR2 as YFSETQ. CDR3 sequence: CASSSDPGARRSSPLHF. In DNA, the CDR3 is TGCGCCAGCAGCTCAGACCCGGGGGCGCGACGGAGTTCACCCCTCCACTTT.

The sample holds many counts of this clonotype. The V gene is TRBV3-1, the J gene TRBJ2-1, with a possible D match to TRBD2 (5 bases). Germline V gene data show CDR1 as LGHDT and CDR2 as YNNKEL (reference sequence). The CDR3 loop spans 11 amino acids. V was pared by 5 bases and J by 9 bases, with 8 bases between. CDR3 amino acids: CASSRELEQFF. The CDR3, as DNA: TGTGCCAGCAGCAGGGAGCTTGAGCAGTTCTTC.

This clonotype came up a few times. The genes are TRBV2 and TRBJ1-5, with D uncertain. Trimming removed 1 base from V and 0 bases from J, with 13 bases in between. Germline V gives CDR1 SNHLY, CDR2 FYNNEI. This CDR3 spans 17 amino acids. Written as DNA, the CDR3 is TGTGCCAGCAGTGAAGACTCGACTGAATTTAGCAATCAGCCCCAGCATTTT. Translating gives CASSEDSTEFSNQPQHF.

Concerning this clonotype: A much bigger clone sits one base away, suggesting this may be a read error. In DNA, the CDR3 is TGTGCCAGCAGGCCCGGGACATCGAATTTGAACACTGAAGCTTCCTTT. Translating gives CASRPGTSNLNTEASF. The chain is built from TRBV2 and TRBJ1-1; D might be TRBD1 (6 bases). The germline V gene encodes CDR1 SNHLY and CDR2 FYNNEI. The CDR3 is 16 residues long.

Only a few counts were recorded for this clonotype. The CDR3 sequence: CASSYTQGNTEAFF. CDR3 sequence (DNA): TGTGCCAGCAGTTACACCCAGGGGAACACTGAAGCTTTCTTT. The V call is TRBV6-2 or TRBV6-3, the J call TRBJ1-1, with a weak D call TRBD1 (5 bases). Germline values: CDR1 MNHEY, CDR2 SVGEGT. The germline V and J ends were trimmed by 2 bases and 1 base, with 8 bases remaining between them. This CDR3 is built from 14 residues.

The genes are TRBV20-1 and TRBJ2-3; possibly TRBD2 for D (5 bases). Trimming removed 0 bases at V and 2 bases at J, with 12 bases between. The CDR3 length is 15 residues. From germline, CDR1 is DFQATT and CDR2 SNEGSKA (reference sequence). Here the CDR3 reads CSARERRSITDTQYF. In DNA form, the CDR3 reads TGCAGTGCTAGAGAGAGGAGGTCGATCACAGATACGCAGTATTTT.

This clonotype was counted ten times or more. The V and J genes are TRBV2 and TRBJ1-5, with D perhaps TRBD1 (5 bases). This CDR3 has 15 residues. V lost 6 bases, J lost 3 bases, and 15 bases lay in between. The V gene's germline CDR1 is SNHLY and CDR2 FYNNEI. The CDR3 coding sequence is TGTGCCAGCAGCTACAGCCGGGACCTCAATCAGCCCCAGCATTTT. It specifies CASSYSRDLNQPQHF. The entire variable domain, with the rest obtained from reference TRBV2 and TRBJ1-5, is as follows: EPEVTQTPSHQVTQMGQEVILRCVPISNHLYFYWYRQILGQKVEFLVSFYNNEISEKSEIFDDQFSVERPDGSNFTLKIRSTKLEDSAMYFCASSYSRDLNQPQHFGDGTRLSIL.

This clonotype was recorded many times. The chain joins TRBV6-1 to TRBJ2-1; D is undetermined. CDR1 is MNHNS and CDR2 is SASEGT in the germline V gene. The CDR3 totals 13 residues. V lost 1 base to trimming and J lost 7 bases, with 8 bases between them. The CDR3 DNA reads as TGTGCCAGCAGTGAAGACCCTGAGAATGAGCAGTTCTTC. It encodes CASSEDPENEQFF.

At least ten counts were recorded for this clonotype. The chain combines TRBV11-1 with TRBJ1-1; TRBD1 aligns across 9 bases. The CDR3 is 16 amino acids. The ends lost 5 bases at V and 0 bases at J; junction bases unmatched: 7. The germline V gene has CDR1 SGHAT and CDR2 FQDESV (reference sequence). The CDR3 DNA follows: TGTGCCAGCAGCGGGACCGGGACAGGGTTGAACACTGAAGCTTTCTTT. Protein: CASSGTGTGLNTEAFF.

This clonotype has only a few counts. CDR3 coding DNA: TGTGCCAGCAGCTTAGTCGGACAGGGACACTACGAGCAGTACTTC. Translating gives CASSLVGQGHYEQYF. The gene calls are TRBV13 and TRBJ2-7, with TRBD1 matching 8 bases. J lost 3 bases, V lost 1 base, and 5 bases had no gene match. Germline loops: CDR1 PRHDT, CDR2 FYEKMQ (reference sequence). The CDR3 has 15 residues.

The chain employs TRBV6-1 and TRBJ2-2; D is ambiguous. V lost 7 bases and J lost 3, with 6 bases in between. The CDR3 contains 12 residues. Germline CDR1 MNHNS, CDR2 SASEGT. In DNA form, the CDR3 reads TGTGCCAGCACGCCCCACACCGGGGAGCTGTTTTTT. This gives the protein CASTPHTGELFF.

This clonotype was recorded many times. The rearrangement links TRBV7-2 to TRBJ2-1, with 7 bases fitting TRBD2. With V trimmed by 2 bases and J by 4 bases, 14 bases remained unmatched. Per germline, CDR1 SGHTA and CDR2 FQGNSA. This CDR3 spans 18 amino acids. The CDR3: CASSLSYFRLADYNEQFF. The CDR3 nucleotides read TGTGCCAGCAGCTTATCCTACTTCCGACTAGCAGATTACAATGAGCAGTTCTTC.

This clonotype was counted at least ten times. The genes are TRBV6-2 or TRBV6-3 and TRBJ2-7; a possible D gene is TRBD1 (6 bases). This CDR3 has 16 amino acids. From germline, CDR1 is MNHEY and CDR2 SVGEGT. With 5 bases removed from V and 6 bases from J, the gap between germline ends came to 23 bases. The CDR3 bases are TGTGCCAGCAGTGCCCAGGGGCCAGGACTCTTTGGCGAGCAGTACTTC. This encodes CASSAQGPGLFGEQYF.

The chain combines TRBV4-1 with TRBJ2-7, with 10 bases identical to TRBD1. Per the germline V gene, CDR1 is MGHRA and CDR2 is YSYEKL. The CDR3 consists of 21 residues. V gave up 0 bases and J gave up 2 bases; unmatched junction bases: 19. In DNA form, the CDR3 reads TGCGCCAGCAGCCAAGATGGACAGGGGGGAAGAGCCGGGACTCCTGCCTACGAGCAGTACTTC. Translated: CASSQDGQGGRAGTPAYEQYF.

The table lists this clonotype with many counts. V usage is TRBV15 and J usage is TRBJ2-5, with D perhaps given as TRBD1 or TRBD2 (5 bases each). The CDR3 totals 14 residues. Per germline, CDR1 LNHNV and CDR2 YYDKDF (reference sequence). The germline V and J ends were trimmed by 8 bases and 5 bases, with 18 bases remaining between them. The CDR3 sequence: CATREGSWGETQYF. The CDR3 coding sequence is TGTGCCACCCGTGAAGGATCTTGGGGGGAGACCCAGTACTTC.

This clonotype was counted many times. J is TRBJ2-7 and V is TRBV18, with D maybe TRBD2 (5 bases). The CDR3 covers 14 residues. Germline CDR1 is KGHSH and CDR2 is LQKENI. With 1 base removed from V and 5 bases from J, the gap between germline ends came to 12 bases. The CDR3 loop reads CASSPRRGSDEQYF. CDR3 DNA sequence: TGTGCCAGCTCACCACGCCGAGGGAGCGACGAGCAGTACTTC.

There are a few counts of this clonotype. The gene calls are TRBV19 and TRBJ1-4; D perhaps matches TRBD1 (5 bases). This CDR3 comprises 16 residues. Trimming pared 7 bases from V and 3 bases from J, leaving 18 bases between. From germline, CDR1 is LNHDA and CDR2 SQIVND (reference sequence). The CDR3 spells CASKGGGLGSNEKLFF. CDR3 nucleotides: TGTGCCAGTAAAGGTGGGGGACTAGGATCTAATGAAAAACTGTTTTTT.